Listed here are 11 T cell receptor beta chains from one sample, sequenced in a study of tissue T cells after allogeneic stem cell transplantation. Measured with immunoSEQ multiplex PCR; TCRdb has only the in-frame clones, and not every one. The table lists roughly 50,000 clones, about 73% of them singletons. Sequencing used sorted cells pooled from one or two spleens. Source of these receptors: a pool of C57BL/6 mice in good health.

This clone was seen only a few times. Mouse names are used for the genes. Coverage ceases 1 residue before the CDR3 finishes, and the germline J gene fills in the end. This chain joins TRBV13-2 and TRBJ2-7; maybe TRBD2 (5 bases). CDR3 length: 12 amino acids. CDR1 and CDR2 (germline): NNHNN, SYGAGS (reference sequence). Trimming stripped 1 base from V and 6 bases from J, with 8 bases between. This chain's CDR3 is CASGDRWAEQYF. CDR3 DNA (partial): TGTGCCAGCGGTGATCGCTGGGCTGAACAGTAC.

In its sample, this clone was seen once. Genes and germline come from the mouse. Read data end 1 residue before the CDR3 end; the end is taken from the germline J gene. The chain couples TRBV13-1 to TRBJ2-4; 8 bases are a match to TRBD1. This CDR3 is built from 15 residues. With V trimmed by 2 bases and J by 1 base, 3 bases remained unmatched. The V gene's germline CDR1 is NSHNY and CDR2 SYGAGN. This CDR3 reads CASSDRQGRQNTLYF. Incomplete CDR3 DNA: TGTGCCAGCAGTGACCGACAGGGGCGTCAAAACACCTTGTAC.

About this clone itself: Gene labels here are mouse ones. The CDR3 end is not reached by the read, which stops 1 residue before it; the germline J gene fills it in. This chain joins TRBV15 and TRBJ2-7, with D perhaps matching TRBD2 (7 bases). Deletions cut 2 bases from V and 3 bases from J, with 11 bases between. Germline lookup yields CDR1 SGHND and CDR2 FRSKSL. The CDR3 extends over 14 amino acids. The CDR3 sequence: CASSLRGALYEQYF. Partial CDR3 DNA: TGTGCCAGCAGTTTAAGGGGGGCCCTCTATGAACAGTAC.

Regarding this clone: The genes are named according to mouse. The read halts 1 residue ahead of the CDR3 end, with the missing end drawn from the germline J gene. This rearrangement joins TRBV3 to TRBJ2-4; D may be TRBD2 (6 bases). Per germline, CDR1 SNHLY and CDR2 FYNGKV (reference sequence). CDR3 length: 13 amino acids. V was cut by 0 bases and J by 5 bases, with 6 bases left in between. The sequenced CDR3 bases are TGTGCCAGCAGCTTAGCTGGGGGAAACACCTTGTAC. It is translated as CASSLAGGNTLY. The CDR3 as a whole reads CASSLAGGNTLYF.

A note on this clone: Gene names are the mouse ones. Read sequence stops 1 residue before the CDR3 end, and the germline J gene provides the missing end. V usage is TRBV13-1 and J usage is TRBJ2-7, with 8 bases aligning to TRBD2. This CDR3 comprises 14 residues. The V and J ends lost 3 bases and 0 bases, in that order; junction bases with no gene match: 2. Germline CDR1 is NSHNY and CDR2 is SYGAGN. Partial CDR3 DNA: TGTGCCAGCAGTGCTACTGGGGGCTCCTATGAACAGTAC. This translates into CASSATGGSYEQY. The CDR3 reads in full as CASSATGGSYEQYF.

Concerning this clone itself: The germline and genes are mouse ones. The read ends 1 residue shy of where the CDR3 ends; the end is completed using the germline J gene. V is TRBV13-2 and J is TRBJ1-1; D not resolved. This CDR3 is built from 12 residues. The germline V gene encodes CDR1 NNHNN and CDR2 SYGAGS (reference sequence). The V and J ends lost 3 bases and 2 bases respectively, with 5 bases between them. The CDR3 bases that were read are TGTGCCAGCGGTGTTCCCAACACAGAAGTCTTC. Its translation is CASGVPNTEVF. The complete CDR3 reads CASGVPNTEVFF.

In the case of this clone: Mouse gene names apply. The read ends 1 residue before the CDR3 terminus; that terminus is restored from the germline J gene. The genes are TRBV19 and TRBJ1-5; 7 bases map to TRBD1. V gave up 4 bases and J gave up 3 bases; unmatched junction bases: 4. Germline V lookup: CDR1 FNHDT, CDR2 SITEND (reference sequence). CDR3 length: 14 residues. This CDR3 is CASSPDRVNQAPLF. The sequenced CDR3 bases are TGTGCCAGCAGTCCCGACAGGGTCAACCAGGCTCCGCTT.

A remark on this clone: These gene names are mouse names. The CDR3 is cut off 1 residue early in the read; its end comes from the germline J gene. This chain links TRBV13-1 with TRBJ1-1; TRBD1 aligns across 12 bases. Germline values: CDR1 NSHNY, CDR2 SYGAGN. The CDR3 covers 14 residues. V gave up 3 bases and J gave up 6 bases; unmatched junction bases: 3. CDR3 DNA, as far as it was read: TGTGCCAGCAGTGGGGGACAGGGGGCCCCAGAAGTCTTC. Its translation: CASSGGQGAPEVF. The entire CDR3 sequence reads CASSGGQGAPEVFF.

As concerns this clone: The gene names given are mouse names. The CDR3 is cut off 1 residue early in the read; its end comes from the germline J gene. The chain couples TRBV5 to TRBJ1-3, with unresolved D. Germline V CDR1 and CDR2: LGHNA, YNLKQL (reference sequence). Trimming removed 0 bases at V and 3 bases at J, with 6 bases between. The CDR3 is made up of 14 amino acids. The covered CDR3 bases are TGTGCCAGCAGCCAAGACGGGGTTGGAAATACGCTCTAT. It encodes CASSQDGVGNTLY. The full CDR3 sequence reads CASSQDGVGNTLYF.

This clone showed up just a few times. Mouse gene names apply. The read finishes 1 residue shy of the CDR3 end, and the germline J gene is used to complete it. The chain combines TRBV3 with TRBJ2-5, with a weak D call TRBD2 (5 bases). Germline V lookup: CDR1 SNHLY, CDR2 FYNGKV (reference sequence). The V end lost 2 bases, the J end lost 3 bases, and 9 bases lay between the germline ends. CDR3 length: 14 residues. CDR3 DNA (partial): TGTGCCAGCAGCTTAAAAACTGGTCAAGACACCCAGTAC. It is translated as CASSLKTGQDTQY. The entire CDR3 protein is CASSLKTGQDTQYF.

Remarks on this clone: The gene symbols are mouse symbols. The observed sequence ends 1 residue before the CDR3 terminus, with the missing tail filled in from the germline J gene. The V and J genes are TRBV19 and TRBJ2-4, with a possible D match to TRBD2 (6 bases). The CDR3 runs to 13 residues. Between the trimmed V and J ends, which lost 2 bases and 7 bases, there was a span of 11 bases. CDR1 is FNHDT and CDR2 is SITEND in the germline V gene (reference sequence). The covered CDR3 bases are TGTGCCAGCAGTATGGGGGGTGGCGACACCTTGTAC. This gives the protein CASSMGGGDTLY. The full CDR3 sequence reads CASSMGGGDTLYF.